Below, one T cell receptor (beta chain) is given with its context. The antigen is not known. Germline V lookup: CDR1 SGDLS, CDR2 YYNGEE. Trimming took 0 bases from V and 5 from J; bases not matched to a gene: 5. The CDR3 sequence is 15 residues long. Source study methods: In the immunoSEQ data, sequences were junction-only and lacked quality scores, so filtering differed. Here immunoSEQ multiplex PCR was the method, and the copy in TCRdb shows in-frame clones only, minus some. The V and J calls and clone size are taken from that table; D and trimming were inferred from the DNA. Of fewer than 200,000 clones in the sample, approximately 62% were seen once. The data stem from a study of shared clonotypes between healthy human individuals. General study points: Generation of non-shared clonotypes was less probable than generation of clonotypes shared by all four donors. The study drew on few donors, limiting represented genetic and exposure-history diversity. Memory subsets generally showed lower estimated richness than naive subsets.

This chain joins TRBV9 and TRBJ2-7, with TRBD2 matching 10 bases. The source of this sequence is a man younger than 45 in good health. The sequencing input was memory CD4+ T cells sorted from blood. Subset defined: CD45RA-negative fraction. CDR3 coding DNA: TGTGCCAGCAGCGTAGAAGCGGGAGGGGGTGACGAGCAGTACTTC. It codes for CASSVEAGGGDEQYF. The full variable domain, in which reference TRBV9 and TRBJ2-7 provide the parts outside the CDR3, is DSGVTQTPKHLITATGQRVTLRCSPRSGDLSVYWYQQSLDQGLQFLIQYYNGEERAKGNILERFSAQQFPDLHSELNLSSLELGDSALYFCASSVEAGGGDEQYFGPGTRLTVT.